This T cell receptor (beta chain) was profiled in a study of OX40 agonist ivuxolimab in advanced cancers. The protocol was immunoSEQ multiplex PCR, while the TCRdb copy is restricted to in-frame clones and leaves out a portion. The sample carries some 22,000 clones, approximately 83% recorded once. The germline V gene encodes CDR1 WNHNN and CDR2 SYGVQD (reference sequence). CDR3 length: 15 residues. Trimming stripped 5 bases from V and 4 bases from J, with 17 bases between. The clonotype originates from an adult with an advanced solid tumor such as melanoma, head and neck, liver or kidney cancer. This rearrangement joins TRBV10-1 to TRBJ1-2; D is undetermined. The sequenced sample was CD4+ or CD8+ T cells sorted from blood, obtained in a trial of the OX40 agonist ivuxolimab. As DNA, the CDR3 is TGCGCCAGCAGTCCGCGCAAACGAAAGACCTATGGCTACACCTTC. The encoded protein is CASSPRKRKTYGYTF.